These 7 T cell receptor beta chains were sequenced from one sample in a study of T-cell reconstitution after alpha-beta-depleted transplantation in children. Molecular barcoding with unique molecular identifiers was used for the TCRbeta library. TCRdb independently ran MiXCR on the PCR reads; one entry per CDR3 protein. The repertoire holds nearly 550,000 distinct CDR3 sequences, with around 18% as singletons. Sample: PBMCs from the stem cell graft donor, taken from the stem cell graft. All receptors derive from a human donor who donated a stem cell graft to a child with acute lymphoblastic leukemia.

This clonotype was picked up many times. The chain employs TRBV27 and TRBJ1-2, with a possible D match to TRBD1 (6 bases). CDR1 is MNHEY and CDR2 is SMNVEV in the germline V gene (reference sequence). This CDR3 spans 13 amino acids. V shed 2 bases and J shed 4 bases, with 8 bases lying between them. CDR3 residues: CASSLTGIYGYTF. CDR3 nucleotide sequence: TGTGCCAGCAGTTTAACAGGGATCTATGGCTACACCTTC.

J is TRBJ2-1 and V is TRBV20-1, with 12 positions matching TRBD2. V dropped 0 bases and J dropped 9; count of bases not matched to a gene: 9. In germline, CDR1 is DFQATT, CDR2 SNEGSKA (reference sequence). The CDR3 contains 16 residues. As DNA, the CDR3 is TGCAGTGCTAGAGATACGACTAGCGGGAGCTTTACTGAGCAGTTCTTC. This encodes CSARDTTSGSFTEQFF.

The gene calls are TRBV13 and TRBJ2-7; D may correspond to TRBD1 or TRBD2 (5 bases each). V was trimmed by 5 bases and J by 7 bases, leaving 18 bases between them. The CDR3 loop spans 14 amino acids. Germline V gene sequence: CDR1 PRHDT, CDR2 FYEKMQ (reference sequence). The CDR3 DNA sequence: TGTGCCAGCAGCACCCGGGACGTTGCCCGAGAGCAGTACTTC. Protein: CASSTRDVAREQYF.

The J gene is TRBJ2-2, the V gene TRBV5-6; TRBD1 is a possible D gene (6 bases). CDR1 and CDR2 from the germline V gene are SGHDT and YYEEEE. Trimming took 0 bases from V and 2 from J, leaving 14 bases between them. The CDR3 extends over 17 amino acids. Here the CDR3 reads CASSLGDRHLNTGELFF. DNA for the CDR3: TGTGCCAGCAGCTTGGGAGACAGGCACCTAAACACCGGGGAGCTGTTTTTT.

This chain uses TRBV6-1 with TRBJ2-7; D possibly matches TRBD1 or TRBD2 (6 bases each). The length of the CDR3 is 13 residues. The V gene's germline CDR1 is MNHNS and CDR2 SASEGT. V was pared by 7 bases and J by 5 bases, with 15 bases between. CDR3 residues: CASNSGAAHEQYF. Here the CDR3 DNA reads TGTGCCAGCAACTCGGGGGCGGCCCACGAGCAGTACTTC.

Comment on this clonotype: A junction end diverges from the germline sequence, so it may reflect a read error. The chain carries TRBV4-1 and TRBJ1-5, with a possible D match to TRBD1 (5 bases). The CDR3 length is 15 residues. Germline V CDR1 and CDR2: MGHRA, YSYEKL. The CDR3 DNA sequence: TGCGCCAGCAGCCAAGACAGGGCGGTCAATCGGCCCCAGCATTTT. Encoded protein: CASSQDRAVNRPQHF.

This clonotype was seen a few times. V usage is TRBV27 and J usage is TRBJ2-7; D is undetermined. Looked up from germline, CDR1 is MNHEY and CDR2 is SMNVEV (reference sequence). The CDR3 extends over 12 amino acids. V was shortened by 8 bases and J by 3 bases, with 11 bases between the two germline ends. The CDR3 reads CASADGYYEQYF. CDR3 bases: TGTGCCAGCGCCGACGGATACTACGAGCAGTACTTC.